Listed below are T cell receptor beta chains from one sample, sequenced in a study of T cells after posttransplantation cyclophosphamide. Libraries were prepared by immunoSEQ multiplex PCR; TCRdb keeps only in-frame clonotypes and omits some of them. The sample includes around 34,000 clones, none of them occurring once. Source material: PBMCs. The receptors here all came from a woman aged 50 to 60 in good health and a related stem cell transplant donor. CDR3s include the opening cysteine and the closing phenylalanine or tryptophan. The D gene is left open where the match is weak.

v_gene: TRBV12-3/TRBV12-4
j_gene: TRBJ2-7
len: 14
d_gene: TRBD1
CDR3aa: CASSPRQGNMEQYF

v_gene: TRBV6-5
j_gene: TRBJ2-1
len: 14
d_gene: TRBD2
CDR3aa: CASTTAGLVSEQFF

v_gene: TRBV6-2/TRBV6-3
j_gene: TRBJ1-1
len: 14
d_gene: NA
CDR3aa: CASSYGSTSTEAFF

v_gene: TRBV20-1
j_gene: TRBJ1-1
len: 11
d_gene: NA
CDR3aa: CSASQKTEAFF

v_gene: TRBV14
j_gene: TRBJ2-1
len: 14
d_gene: TRBD1
CDR3aa: CASSQMDRGFIQFF

v_gene: TRBV6-2/TRBV6-3
j_gene: TRBJ2-7
len: 16
d_gene: TRBD2
CDR3aa: CASRPTGLAGGDEQYF

v_gene: TRBV11-3
j_gene: TRBJ1-2
len: 13
d_gene: TRBD1
CDR3aa: CASSFYRGNGYTF

v_gene: TRBV7-2
j_gene: TRBJ2-7
len: 15
d_gene: NA
CDR3aa: CASSSRRTSTDEQYF

v_gene: TRBV29-1
j_gene: TRBJ1-2
len: 14
d_gene: TRBD1
CDR3aa: CSVEDGGGAYGYTF

v_gene: TRBV7-7
j_gene: TRBJ2-1
len: 17
d_gene: NA
CDR3aa: CASSSLTDPTTYNEQFF

v_gene: TRBV2
j_gene: TRBJ2-1
len: 13
d_gene: NA
CDR3aa: CASIGELVGEKFF

v_gene: TRBV7-3
j_gene: TRBJ2-1
len: 15
d_gene: NA
CDR3aa: CASSLTSGGNNEQFF

v_gene: TRBV5-1
j_gene: TRBJ2-7
len: 19
d_gene: NA
CDR3aa: CASSRRINRGTKESYEQYF

v_gene: TRBV28
j_gene: TRBJ2-2
len: 15
d_gene: TRBD2
CDR3aa: CASSFGRGGTGELFF

v_gene: TRBV5-6
j_gene: TRBJ1-5
len: 16
d_gene: TRBD1
CDR3aa: CASSQGTGDGNQPQHF

v_gene: TRBV10-3
j_gene: TRBJ2-4
len: 14
d_gene: NA
CDR3aa: CAISPGVAKNIQYF

v_gene: TRBV5-6
j_gene: TRBJ2-1
len: 13
d_gene: NA
CDR3aa: CASSLPTSDEQFF

v_gene: TRBV28
j_gene: TRBJ1-1
len: 13
d_gene: NA
CDR3aa: CASTPEIGSEAFF

v_gene: TRBV4-2
j_gene: TRBJ2-2
len: 14
d_gene: TRBD1
CDR3aa: CASSQRQGAGELFF

v_gene: TRBV5-1
j_gene: TRBJ1-4
len: 16
d_gene: TRBD1
CDR3aa: CASSVTGVATNEKLFF

v_gene: TRBV19
j_gene: TRBJ2-7
len: 14
d_gene: NA
CDR3aa: CASRDIRPIYEQYF

v_gene: TRBV7-9
j_gene: TRBJ2-1
len: 14
d_gene: TRBD2
CDR3aa: CAGGGRPPYNEQFF

v_gene: TRBV6-2/TRBV6-3
j_gene: TRBJ1-3
len: 13
d_gene: NA
CDR3aa: CASDRSSGNTIYF

v_gene: TRBV19
j_gene: TRBJ1-5
len: 14
d_gene: NA
CDR3aa: CASSMTAHNQPQHF

v_gene: TRBV7-3
j_gene: TRBJ2-5
len: 12
d_gene: NA
CDR3aa: CASSPNQETQYF

v_gene: TRBV10-3
j_gene: TRBJ2-5
len: 17
d_gene: TRBD2
CDR3aa: CAISGTSGGGTQETQYF

v_gene: TRBV7-9
j_gene: TRBJ2-4
len: 11
d_gene: NA
CDR3aa: CASSLEGPEYF

v_gene: TRBV5-5
j_gene: TRBJ2-7
len: 14
d_gene: NA
CDR3aa: CASSTGWAPYEQYF

v_gene: TRBV6-1
j_gene: TRBJ1-3
len: 14
d_gene: NA
CDR3aa: CASSDGISGNTIYF

v_gene: TRBV6-2/TRBV6-3
j_gene: TRBJ1-5
len: 15
d_gene: NA
CDR3aa: CASTAGGGRVRPQHF

v_gene: TRBV9
j_gene: TRBJ2-7
len: 14
d_gene: NA
CDR3aa: CASSAQGHSYEQYF

v_gene: TRBV11-3
j_gene: TRBJ2-3
len: 17
d_gene: TRBD2
CDR3aa: CASSLGTSGIGTDTQYF

v_gene: TRBV11-3
j_gene: TRBJ2-2
len: 14
d_gene: TRBD1
CDR3aa: CASSDDRATGELFF

v_gene: TRBV10-1
j_gene: TRBJ1-1
len: 14
d_gene: TRBD1
CDR3aa: CASSESAGTVEAFF

v_gene: TRBV2
j_gene: TRBJ1-5
len: 16
d_gene: TRBD1
CDR3aa: CASRAHRGRGNQPQHF

v_gene: TRBV4-2
j_gene: TRBJ2-7
len: 15
d_gene: TRBD1
CDR3aa: CASSQAGQGTNEQYF

v_gene: TRBV19
j_gene: TRBJ1-4
len: 15
d_gene: NA
CDR3aa: CASSIFYGVGEKLFF

v_gene: TRBV6-1
j_gene: TRBJ2-7
len: 12
d_gene: TRBD1
CDR3aa: CASSEDRAEQYF

v_gene: TRBV27
j_gene: TRBJ2-3
len: 14
d_gene: TRBD2
CDR3aa: CASSLAGWTDTQYF

v_gene: TRBV19
j_gene: TRBJ2-3
len: 16
d_gene: TRBD1
CDR3aa: CATRGRDRGREDTQYF

v_gene: TRBV18
j_gene: TRBJ1-2
len: 16
d_gene: NA
CDR3aa: CASSNQTGGFSYGYTF

v_gene: TRBV6-6
j_gene: TRBJ2-1
len: 16
d_gene: NA
CDR3aa: CASSYSDPRAGNEQFF

v_gene: TRBV5-1
j_gene: TRBJ2-1
len: 13
d_gene: TRBD1
CDR3aa: CASSRTGVNEQFF

v_gene: TRBV27
j_gene: TRBJ1-2
len: 15
d_gene: NA
CDR3aa: CASSVSYVANYGYTF